This T cell receptor (beta chain) was sequenced during a study of blood T cell repertoires in COVID-19. The CDR3 has 15 amino acids. Unmatched junction bases numbered 9, after V lost 9 bases and J lost 0 bases. Looked up from germline, CDR1 is SGHRS and CDR2 is YFSETQ. Using immunoSEQ multiplex PCR, the repertoire was profiled, and TCRdb retains in-frame clones only, with some absent. The sample lists about 210,000 clones; roughly 90% were seen once. Sequencing was performed on PBMCs or T cells enriched from blood (not recorded which). The chain carries TRBV5-1 and TRBJ1-5, with TRBD1 identical over 7 bases. The receptor comes from a woman aged 18-35 years who had recovered from COVID-19. CDR3 sequence (DNA): TGCGCCAACCCGCCGGGACAGTATAGCAATCAGCCCCAGCATTTT. This encodes CANPPGQYSNQPQHF.